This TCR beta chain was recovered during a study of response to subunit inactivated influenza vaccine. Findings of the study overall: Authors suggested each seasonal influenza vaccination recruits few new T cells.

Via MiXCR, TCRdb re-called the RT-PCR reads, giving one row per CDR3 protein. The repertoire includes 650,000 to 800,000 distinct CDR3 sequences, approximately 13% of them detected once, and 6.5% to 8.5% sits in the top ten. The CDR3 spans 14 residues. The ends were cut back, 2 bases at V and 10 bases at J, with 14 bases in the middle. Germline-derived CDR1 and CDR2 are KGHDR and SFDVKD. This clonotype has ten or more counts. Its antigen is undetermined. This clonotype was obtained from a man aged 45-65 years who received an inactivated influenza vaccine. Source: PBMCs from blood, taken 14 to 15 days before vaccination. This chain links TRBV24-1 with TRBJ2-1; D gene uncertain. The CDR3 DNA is TGTGCCACCAGTGATTCTATGATGATGGGCGAGCAGTTCTTC. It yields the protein CATSDSMMMGEQFF.